One sample yielded the 32 T cell receptor beta chains listed below, sequenced in a study of T-cell memory formation after mild COVID-19. Each CDR3 protein is one row after TCRdb ran MiXCR on the 5' RACE reads. Here the sample spans some 280,000 distinct CDR3 sequences, under 20% being singletons. Sample: PBMCs or a T cell subset sorted from them (not recorded which). All receptors come from a man between 18 and 29 years old who had mild COVID-19 (a few samples of this study predate the infection). Cell type and time point are not known.

J is TRBJ2-1 and V is TRBV5-6; D call uncertain. The CDR3 totals 13 residues. V lost 0 bases and J 10 bases, leaving 11 bases between the germline ends. Germline loops: CDR1 SGHDT, CDR2 YYEEEE. The CDR3 region has the DNA TGTGCCAGCAGCTTGGTCTTCGCGGAAGAGCAGTTCTTC. Its protein product is CASSLVFAEEQFF. Combining the CDR3 with reference TRBV5-6 and TRBJ2-1 gives the whole variable domain DAGVTQSPTHLIKTRGQQVTLRCSPKSGHDTVSWYQQALGQGPQFIFQYYEEEERQRGNFPDRFSGHQFPNYSSELNVNALLLGDSALYLCASSLVFAEEQFFGPGTRLTVL.

This clonotype was seen a few times. The CDR3 region is CLRGSSPSSYEQYF. Written as DNA, the CDR3 is TGTCTCAGGGGATCAAGTCCGAGCTCCTACGAGCAGTACTTC. The chain has TRBV30 and TRBJ2-7; TRBD1 might be the D (6 bases). Germline values: CDR1 GTSNPN, CDR2 SVGIG (reference sequence). This CDR3 has 14 amino acids. The whole variable domain, filled in from reference TRBV30 and TRBJ2-7, reads SQTIHQWPATLVQPVGSPLSLECTVEGTSNPNLYWYRQAAGRGLQLLFYSVGIGQISSEVPQNLSASRPQDRQFILSSKKLLLSDSGFYLCLRGSSPSSYEQYFGPGTRLTVT.

The table lists this clonotype with a few counts. The chain is built from TRBV2 and TRBJ1-5; D is ambiguous. The CDR3 is made up of 13 amino acids. The V gene's germline CDR1 is SNHLY and CDR2 FYNNEI. With 1 base removed from V and 4 bases from J, the gap between germline ends came to 5 bases. CDR3 residues: CASSEEVNQPQHF. The CDR3 region has the DNA TGTGCCAGCAGTGAAGAGGTTAATCAGCCCCAGCATTTT.

The chain carries TRBV7-3 and TRBJ2-2; possible D gene TRBD2, 7 bases. V was shortened by 5 bases and J by 6 bases, with 16 bases between the two germline ends. The CDR3 has 15 amino acids. Per the germline V gene, CDR1 is SGHTA and CDR2 is FQGTGA. This CDR3 is CASSRGGGHPGELFF. The CDR3 DNA reads TGTGCCAGCAGCCGGGGAGGGGGGCATCCCGGGGAGCTGTTTTTT.

This sequence joins TRBV27 and TRBJ2-3; 13 positions agree with TRBD2. This CDR3 is 15 amino acids long. Germline CDR1 and CDR2: MNHEY and SMNVEV (reference sequence). Trimming cost V 6 bases and J 0 bases; bases outside gene matches: 0. CDR3 amino acids: CASRGLAGSTDTQYF. The CDR3 DNA follows: TGTGCCAGCAGGGGACTAGCGGGGAGCACAGATACGCAGTATTTT.

V gene TRBV12-3 or TRBV12-4 combines with J gene TRBJ2-3; D may be TRBD1 or TRBD2 (5 bases each). The CDR3 sequence is 12 residues long. V lost 7 bases to trimming and J lost 3 bases, with 8 bases between them. CDR3 coding DNA: TGTGCCAGCATGGGGGAAACAGATACGCAGTATTTT. Encoded protein: CASMGETDTQYF.

This clonotype was recorded many times. The J gene is TRBJ2-2, the V gene TRBV7-9, with D hard to call. Germline CDR1 is SEHNR and CDR2 is FQNEAQ (reference sequence). The CDR3 has 18 amino acids. The V end was cut by 4 bases, the J end by 0 bases, with 18 bases between. For the CDR3, the DNA is TGTGCCAGCAGCTCTCCCTATCATGACATATCGAACACCGGGGAGCTGTTTTTT. Protein product: CASSSPYHDISNTGELFF.

The chain carries TRBV24-1 and TRBJ2-5, with a tentative D call TRBD1 (6 bases). Trimming removed 3 bases from V and 4 bases from J, with 11 bases in between. This CDR3 is 14 amino acids long. From germline, CDR1 is KGHDR and CDR2 SFDVKD. The chain's CDR3 is CATSDLGQTETQYF. CDR3 bases: TGTGCCACCAGTGATCTGGGACAAACAGAGACCCAGTACTTC.

This clonotype was recorded many times. V and J are TRBV7-2 and TRBJ2-5, with TRBD2 matching 9 bases. From germline, CDR1 is SGHTA and CDR2 FQGNSA. After removal of 2 bases from V and 1 base from J, the junction contained 11 bases not matched to a gene. The CDR3 has 18 residues. CDR3 sequence (DNA): TGTGCCAGCAGCTTAATTAGCGGGGGAGCCCAAATCCAAGAGACCCAGTACTTC. Amino acids: CASSLISGGAQIQETQYF.

This chain links TRBV12-3 or TRBV12-4 with TRBJ2-3; 8 nucleotides line up with TRBD2. The CDR3 loop spans 16 amino acids. Trimming cost V 3 bases and J 1 base; bases outside gene matches: 6. CDR3 sequence (DNA): TGTGCCAGCAGTTTTCGTAGCGGGGTTGGCACAGATACGCAGTATTTT. It is translated as CASSFRSGVGTDTQYF.

Only a few counts were recorded for this clonotype. The V call is TRBV7-2, the J call TRBJ2-2; weak D call: TRBD1 (5 bases). The germline V gene has CDR1 SGHTA and CDR2 FQGNSA. V was trimmed by 4 bases and J by 6 bases, leaving 9 bases between them. This CDR3 contains 13 residues. Written as DNA, the CDR3 is TGTGCCAGCAGCTCTCCAGGGTCCGGGGAGCTGTTTTTT. Amino acids: CASSSPGSGELFF.

This clonotype was seen more than once but under ten times. V usage is TRBV7-2 and J usage is TRBJ1-2, with a weak D call TRBD1 (6 bases). The germline V gene encodes CDR1 SGHTA and CDR2 FQGNSA. This CDR3 is 16 amino acids long. The ends were cut back, 1 base at V and 1 base at J, with 13 bases in the middle. CDR3 amino acids: CASSLDPGAINYGYTF. The CDR3 nucleotides are TGTGCCAGCAGCTTAGATCCGGGGGCGATTAACTATGGCTACACCTTC.

The chain has TRBV29-1 and TRBJ2-1, with D possibly being TRBD2 (6 bases). The V gene lost 1 base and the J gene lost 9 bases, with 10 bases spanning the gap. CDR1 is SQVTM, CDR2 ANQGSEA, per germline. This CDR3 region has 12 residues. The CDR3 nucleotides read TGCAGCGTTGAAGCGGGGGATGTTGAGCAGTTCTTC. The encoded protein is CSVEAGDVEQFF.

This clonotype was picked up a small number of times. The J gene is TRBJ1-4, the V gene TRBV9, with D possibly TRBD1 on 5 matching bases. Trimming left V 0 bases short and J 8 bases short, with 14 bases between. Germline assignment: CDR1 SGDLS and CDR2 YYNGEE. The CDR3 has 15 amino acids. CDR3 sequence (DNA): TGTGCCAGCAGCGTAGAGGGGTCGGAGAAAGAAAAACTGTTTTTT. Its translation is CASSVEGSEKEKLFF.

This clonotype has a handful of counts. The gene calls are TRBV6-2 or TRBV6-3 and TRBJ2-5; 10 positions match TRBD2. This CDR3 region has 16 residues. The germline gives CDR1 MNHEY, CDR2 SVGEGT. V shed 2 bases and J 4 bases; nucleotides not matched to a gene: 7. Here the CDR3 DNA reads TGTGCCAGCAGTTACGGAGCGGGGGGGCCGATAGAGACCCAGTACTTC. It translates to CASSYGAGGPIETQYF.

This clonotype was counted between two and nine times. V and J are TRBV7-2 and TRBJ2-2, with D possibly matching TRBD2 (6 bases). Germline loops: CDR1 SGHTA, CDR2 FQGNSA. V gave up 5 bases and J gave up 4 bases, with 14 bases separating them. This CDR3 is 15 amino acids long. The CDR3 reads CASSPRDFGTGELFF. CDR3 DNA: TGTGCCAGCAGCCCCCGGGACTTCGGCACCGGGGAGCTGTTTTTT.

This clonotype was recorded at least ten times. The chain uses TRBV29-1 and TRBJ1-2; D unresolved. Per germline, CDR1 SQVTM and CDR2 ANQGSEA. Trimming shortened V by 2 bases and J by 4 bases, and 5 bases separated the two germline ends. The CDR3 has 11 residues. CDR3 coding DNA: TGCAGCGTTGAACTAGGCTATGGCTACACCTTC. Residues: CSVELGYGYTF.

This clonotype came up a few times. The chain has TRBV5-1 and TRBJ2-7; D unclear. CDR1 and CDR2 (germline): SGHRS, YFSETQ. This CDR3 is built from 12 residues. The V end lost 3 bases, the J end lost 3 bases, and 7 bases lay between the germline ends. The CDR3 DNA reads as TGCGCCAGCAGCTCAAATTTCTACGAGCAGTACTTC. Protein: CASSSNFYEQYF.

This clonotype has just a few counts. The CDR3 sequence: CASSQAPGTRGQETQYF. The CDR3 coding sequence is TGCGCCAGCAGCCAAGCCCCGGGGACTCGTGGCCAAGAGACCCAGTACTTC. The chain couples TRBV4-1 to TRBJ2-5; D perhaps matches TRBD2 (6 bases). The V gene's germline CDR1 is MGHRA and CDR2 YSYEKL. Trimming removed 1 base at V and 1 base at J, with 16 bases between. There are 17 residues in the CDR3.

V gene TRBV11-2 combines with J gene TRBJ2-1, with 8 bases identical to TRBD2. Unmatched junction bases numbered 4, after V lost 5 bases and J lost 4 bases. The CDR3 loop spans 14 amino acids. Germline CDR1 SGHAT, CDR2 FQNNGV. In nucleotides, the CDR3 is TGTGCCAGCAGCGGCGGGACTAGATACAATGAGCAGTTCTTC. It yields the protein CASSGGTRYNEQFF.

The chain joins TRBV7-2 to TRBJ2-7, with D hard to call. Germline V gene lookup returns CDR1 SGHTA and CDR2 FQGNSA. The ends were cut back, 1 base at V and 2 bases at J, with 9 bases in the middle. CDR3 size: 14 residues. In DNA, the CDR3 is TGTGCCAGCAGCTTAGAGGTGGGTCCCTACGAGCAGTACTTC. This translates into CASSLEVGPYEQYF.

This clonotype was counted between two and nine times. The rearrangement joins TRBV7-2 to TRBJ1-2, with unresolved D. This CDR3 comprises 12 residues. Trimming pared 0 bases from V and 13 bases from J, leaving 12 bases between. Germline loops: CDR1 SGHTA, CDR2 FQGNSA. The CDR3, as DNA: TGTGCCAGCAGCTTAGCGCCTTACAGCCCCACCTTC. Protein product: CASSLAPYSPTF.

This clonotype appeared a few times. The chain uses TRBV11-2 and TRBJ2-5, with a tentative D call TRBD1 (6 bases). The CDR3 has 16 residues. Trimming took off 1 base at V and 7 bases at J, with 19 bases between the two ends. CDR1 is SGHAT and CDR2 is FQNNGV in the germline V gene. The CDR3 DNA reads as TGTGCCAGCAGCTTAGGGACGGGACAAATGTTAGGGACCCAGTACTTC. It is translated as CASSLGTGQMLGTQYF.

This clonotype has a handful of counts. The V call is TRBV4-2, the J call TRBJ2-3; 9 bases are shared with TRBD2. This CDR3 is built from 21 residues. Germline lookup yields CDR1 LGHNA and CDR2 YNFKEQ. V shed 0 bases and J 2 bases; nucleotides not matched to a gene: 18. The CDR3 DNA is TGTGCCAGCAGCCAAGATTTCGAGCGGGGGGCTTTTCCGGTGAACACAGATACGCAGTATTTT. Its protein product is CASSQDFERGAFPVNTDTQYF.

This chain connects TRBV4-3 to TRBJ2-1, with 8 bases fitting TRBD2. CDR1 and CDR2 (germline): LGHNA, YSLEER. After removal of 0 bases from V and 10 bases from J, the junction contained 8 bases not matched to a gene. The CDR3 is 15 residues long. The CDR3 DNA sequence: TGCGCCAGCAGCCAAGACGGGACTAGACGAGGGGAGCAGTTCTTC. This codes for CASSQDGTRRGEQFF.

This clonotype has a handful of counts. The chain combines TRBV30 with TRBJ1-2, with no clear D. CDR3 length: 17 amino acids. Germline V gene sequence: CDR1 GTSNPN, CDR2 SVGIG (reference sequence). Deletions cut 3 bases from V and 2 bases from J, with 22 bases between. This chain's CDR3 is CAWSRVARARNNYGYTF. CDR3 nucleotide sequence: TGTGCCTGGAGCCGAGTGGCGAGGGCTCGGAACAACTATGGCTACACCTTC.

This clonotype was counted many times. The chain recombines TRBV7-9 with TRBJ2-1; D is undetermined. Trimming took 2 bases from V and 4 from J, leaving 6 bases between them. The germline V gene encodes CDR1 SEHNR and CDR2 FQNEAQ (reference sequence). The CDR3 runs to 13 residues. CDR3 in amino acids: CASSLYLYNEQFF. The CDR3 region has the DNA TGTGCCAGCAGCTTATACTTATACAATGAGCAGTTCTTC.

This clonotype was seen a few times. The chain joins TRBV5-1 to TRBJ1-1; 7 bases are a match to TRBD1. Trimming removed 4 bases from V and 2 bases from J; junction bases left unmatched: 5. The CDR3 covers 14 residues. From germline, CDR1 is SGHRS and CDR2 YFSETQ. The DNA for the CDR3 is TGCGCCAGCAGCCCTGGACAGGTAAACACTGAAGCTTTCTTT. As protein: CASSPGQVNTEAFF.

This clonotype was seen more than once but under ten times. The gene calls are TRBV5-1 and TRBJ2-1; 10 bases agree with TRBD2. The CDR3 length is 15 residues. V was clipped by 3 bases and J by 4 bases; unmatched bases: 4. Germline values: CDR1 SGHRS, CDR2 YFSETQ. The CDR3 DNA follows: TGCGCCAGCAGCTACCGAGCGGGGGGGTACAATGAGCAGTTCTTC. This translates into CASSYRAGGYNEQFF.

This clonotype was counted only a few times. The V and J genes are TRBV27 and TRBJ2-3; tentatively, D is TRBD2 (6 bases). The V end was cut by 6 bases, the J end by 4 bases, with 17 bases between. This CDR3 is built from 15 residues. The germline gives CDR1 MNHEY, CDR2 SMNVEV (reference sequence). Written as DNA, the CDR3 is TGTGCCAGCAGCCGAGGGACTTTTGTATCAGATACGCAGTATTTT. As protein: CASSRGTFVSDTQYF.

The V and J genes are TRBV5-1 and TRBJ1-2; 12 nucleotides line up with TRBD1. Germline V gene data show CDR1 as SGHRS and CDR2 as YFSETQ. V was pared by 0 bases and J by 4 bases, with 22 bases of the junction left unmatched. The CDR3 extends over 22 amino acids. The CDR3 nucleotides read TGCGCCAGCAGCTTGGCCTCGGGGACAGGGGGCATAGCCGACGGTCTCGCCTATGGCTACACCTTC. It translates to CASSLASGTGGIADGLAYGYTF. The variable domain in full, completed from reference TRBV5-1 and TRBJ1-2, reads KAGVTQTPRYLIKTRGQQVTLSCSPISGHRSVSWYQQTPGQGLQFLFEYFSETQRNKGNFPGRFSGRQFSNSRSEMNVSTLELGDSALYLCASSLASGTGGIADGLAYGYTFGSGTRLTVV.

V is TRBV15 and J is TRBJ2-2; the D is unclear. Trimming took off 0 bases at V and 7 bases at J, with 6 bases between the two ends. The CDR3 sequence is 13 residues long. The germline CDR1 and CDR2 sequences are LNHNV and YYDKDF (reference sequence). The CDR3 DNA reads as TGTGCCACCAGCAGAGATTGGGTCGGGGAGCTGTTTTTT. Its translation: CATSRDWVGELFF.